Below are 26 T cell receptor beta chains sequenced from a single sample in a study of blood T cell repertoires in COVID-19. Method: immunoSEQ multiplex PCR; TCRdb's copy keeps in-frame clones and lacks some. The top ten clones hold 2% to 2.5% of a sample with about 210,000 clones, more than 70% of them seen once. Sequencing was carried out using PBMCs or T cells enriched from blood (not recorded which). Receptor source: a woman aged 35 to 49 with acute COVID-19.

V usage is TRBV6-6 and J usage is TRBJ2-7, with TRBD1 identical over 7 bases. V dropped 1 base and J dropped 2; count of bases not matched to a gene: 2. In germline, CDR1 is MNHNY, CDR2 SVGAGI (reference sequence). CDR3 length equals 14 residues. CDR3: CASSYLGGPYEQYV. In DNA, the CDR3 is TGTGCCAGCAGTTACTTAGGGGGCCCCTACGAGCAGTACGTC.

CDR3 DNA: TGTGCCAGCAGTGGGGGGGCTAGCGGGGTCGGCGAGCAGTACTTC. Translation: CASSGGASGVGEQYF. The chain employs TRBV7-8 and TRBJ2-7; TRBD2 matches at 9 bases. CDR3 length: 15 residues. Germline CDR1 is SGHVS and CDR2 is FQNEAQ. V was clipped by 6 bases and J by 6 bases; unmatched bases: 12.

The gene calls are TRBV5-1 and TRBJ2-1, with 12 bases identical to TRBD2. The germline gives CDR1 SGHRS, CDR2 YFSETQ. J gave up 4 bases and V 1 base, and 12 bases lay outside the gene matches. CDR3 length: 19 amino acids. CDR3 region: CASSLSWPGTSGLYNEQFF. CDR3 in DNA: TGCGCCAGCAGCTTGAGTTGGCCCGGGACTAGCGGGTTATACAATGAGCAGTTCTTC.

The chain recombines TRBV7-9 with TRBJ1-3; D gene unclear. The length of the CDR3 is 14 residues. The germline V and J ends were trimmed by 8 bases and 0 bases, with 11 bases remaining between them. Germline lookup yields CDR1 SEHNR and CDR2 FQNEAQ (reference sequence). The CDR3: CASAGGDSGNTIYF. DNA for the CDR3: TGTGCCAGCGCGGGCGGGGACTCTGGAAACACCATATATTTT.

The V call is TRBV19, the J call TRBJ2-2; the D gene is possibly TRBD1 (6 bases). V gave up 2 bases and J gave up 4 bases, with 11 bases separating them. This CDR3 region has 15 residues. CDR1 is LNHDA, CDR2 SQIVND, per germline (reference sequence). CDR3 loop: CASSISRGVTGELFF. The CDR3 bases are TGTGCCAGTAGTATATCCAGGGGTGTCACCGGGGAGCTGTTTTTT.

The V and J genes are TRBV7-2 and TRBJ2-7; no firm D call. This CDR3 region has 13 residues. V lost 2 bases and J 3 bases, leaving 8 bases between the germline ends. CDR1 is SGHTA and CDR2 is FQGNSA in the germline V gene. The CDR3 sequence: CASSLTTGYEQYV. The DNA of the CDR3 is TGTGCCAGCAGCTTAACTACTGGCTACGAGCAGTACGTC.

V and J are TRBV7-6 and TRBJ2-5; the match to TRBD2 covers 9 bases. The germline V gene encodes CDR1 SGHVS and CDR2 FNYEAQ. After removal of 2 bases from V and 4 bases from J, the junction contained 8 bases not matched to a gene. CDR3 length equals 16 residues. As DNA, the CDR3 is TGTGCCAGCAGCTTACTGCGGGGGGGCGGGGGAGAGACCCAGTACTTC. Protein sequence: CASSLLRGGGGETQYF. The variable domain in full, completed from reference TRBV7-6 and TRBJ2-5, reads GAGVSQSPRYKVTKRGQDVALRCDPISGHVSLYWYRQALGQGPEFLTYFNYEAQQDKSGLPNDRFSAERPEGSISTLTIQRTEQRDSAMYRCASSLLRGGGGETQYFGPGTRLLVL.

The chain recombines TRBV4-1 with TRBJ1-1; 8 nucleotides agree with TRBD1. The germline V gene has CDR1 MGHRA and CDR2 YSYEKL. The CDR3 length is 18 residues. After removal of 0 bases from V and 3 bases from J, the junction contained 12 bases not matched to a gene. This CDR3 reads CASSQDATGATGDTEAFF. The CDR3 DNA is TGCGCCAGCAGCCAAGATGCGACAGGGGCAACGGGGGACACTGAAGCTTTCTTT.

The genes are TRBV7-9 and TRBJ1-2; 7 bases fit TRBD1. Per the germline V gene, CDR1 is SEHNR and CDR2 is FQNEAQ (reference sequence). The junction had 7 bases not matched to a gene; V was cut back by 2 bases and J by 4 bases. The CDR3 loop spans 15 amino acids. CDR3 DNA: TGTGCCAGCAGCTTATTAGGGGGCGCTGGCTATGGCTACACCTTC. It codes for CASSLLGGAGYGYTF. Based on the CDR3 plus reference TRBV7-9 and TRBJ1-2, the full variable domain is DTGVSQNPRHKITKRGQNVTFRCDPISEHNRLYWYRQTLGQGPEFLTYFQNEAQLEKSRLLSDRFSAERPKGSFSTLEIQRTEQGDSAMYLCASSLLGGAGYGYTFGSGTRLTVV.

The rearrangement uses TRBV7-9 and TRBJ1-1, with 8 bases lining up with TRBD1. Trimming cost V 5 bases and J 1 base; bases outside gene matches: 6. Germline V gene lookup returns CDR1 SEHNR and CDR2 FQNEAQ (reference sequence). The CDR3 covers 15 residues. The CDR3 region has the DNA TGTGCCAGCAGCCCCCGACAGGGGACGAACACTGAAGCTTTCTTT. It yields the protein CASSPRQGTNTEAFF.

The chain joins TRBV24-1 to TRBJ1-2; weak D call: TRBD1 (6 bases). Looked up from germline, CDR1 is KGHDR and CDR2 is SFDVKD. The CDR3 length is 15 residues. Trimming removed 3 bases at V and 1 base at J, with 11 bases between. CDR3 sequence: CATSDRTGHNYGYTF. The CDR3 DNA reads TGTGCCACCAGTGATCGTACGGGACATAACTATGGCTACACCTTC.

The chain has TRBV10-3 and TRBJ2-7, with a weak D call TRBD2 (5 bases). With 3 bases removed from V and 4 bases from J, the gap between germline ends came to 13 bases. CDR1 and CDR2 from the germline V gene are ENHRY and SYGVKD. This CDR3 comprises 14 residues. This chain's CDR3 is CAISDGEPQYEQYF. The CDR3 DNA reads as TGTGCCATCAGTGACGGGGAGCCGCAATACGAGCAGTACTTC.

The genes are TRBV11-2 and TRBJ2-5; possible D gene TRBD1, 6 bases. CDR3 length equals 14 residues. Germline CDR1 reads SGHAT; CDR2 reads FQNNGV. Trimming cost V 7 bases and J 2 bases, with 14 bases left between them. The CDR3 loop reads CASTRDTIQETQYF. Here the CDR3 DNA reads TGTGCCAGCACGAGGGACACCATTCAAGAGACCCAGTACTTC.

This clone was seen many times. Other DNA variants within this sample encode the same CDR3. The chain joins TRBV7-9 to TRBJ1-6; TRBD1 agrees at 7 bases. With V trimmed by 1 base and J by 7 bases, 1 base remained unmatched. The CDR3 totals 14 residues. Looked up from germline, CDR1 is SEHNR and CDR2 is FQNEAQ (reference sequence). CDR3 loop: CASSLEQGNSPLHF. As DNA, the CDR3 is TGTGCCAGCAGCTTAGAACAGGGGAATTCACCCCTCCACTTT.

This chain links TRBV5-6 with TRBJ1-2; D unclear. The germline V gene encodes CDR1 SGHDT and CDR2 YYEEEE. V was cut by 5 bases and J by 2 bases, with 10 bases left in between. The CDR3 consists of 13 residues. CDR3 region: CASRTPGNYGYTF. CDR3 sequence (DNA): TGTGCCAGCAGGACACCAGGAAACTATGGCTACACCTTC.

V and J are TRBV7-8 and TRBJ1-3, with D possibly TRBD1 on 6 matching bases. This CDR3 spans 16 amino acids. V lost 1 base and J 0 bases, leaving 10 bases between the germline ends. Germline CDR1 reads SGHVS; CDR2 reads FQNEAQ. The CDR3 nucleotides read TGTGCCAGCAGCTTAGGGCAGGGGTCCTCTGGAAACACCATATATTTT. Translated, it gives CASSLGQGSSGNTIYF.

The rearrangement links TRBV24-1 to TRBJ1-1; maybe TRBD1 (5 bases). With 2 bases removed from V and 5 bases from J, the gap between germline ends came to 17 bases. In germline, CDR1 is KGHDR, CDR2 SFDVKD. The CDR3 runs to 16 residues. CDR3 in amino acids: CATSDSRGGDGTEAFF. CDR3 sequence (DNA): TGTGCCACCAGTGATTCCCGTGGGGGGGACGGGACTGAAGCTTTCTTT.

The J gene is TRBJ2-7, the V gene TRBV2; D possibly corresponds to TRBD2 (6 bases). CDR1 is SNHLY and CDR2 is FYNNEI in the germline V gene. The CDR3 extends over 13 amino acids. Trimming shortened V by 7 bases and J by 0 bases, and 10 bases separated the two germline ends. The CDR3 DNA reads as TGTGCCAGCAACCCGGACTACTCCTACGAGCAGTACGTC. Encoded protein: CASNPDYSYEQYV.

The CDR3 reads CASSSRGSSGSGEQFF. The CDR3 DNA follows: TGTGCCAGCAGTTCACGCGGGTCTAGCGGGAGTGGTGAGCAGTTCTTC. V gene TRBV6-2 or TRBV6-3 combines with J gene TRBJ2-1, with TRBD2 identical over 10 bases. Germline V gene sequence: CDR1 MNHEY, CDR2 SVGEGT. The J segment lost 9 bases and the V segment lost 4 bases, leaving 12 bases of the junction unmatched. The CDR3 consists of 16 residues.

The V gene is TRBV7-2, the J gene TRBJ1-1, with D perhaps matching TRBD1 (5 bases). This CDR3 region has 15 residues. Germline lookup yields CDR1 SGHTA and CDR2 FQGNSA. The V end lost 5 bases, the J end lost 1 base, and 14 bases lay between the germline ends. The CDR3 protein is CASSVQVRKNTEAFF. The DNA of the CDR3 is TGTGCCAGCAGCGTACAGGTTCGGAAGAACACTGAAGCTTTCTTT.

This chain uses TRBV5-8 with TRBJ2-1; 12 nucleotides line up with TRBD1. Germline CDR1 and CDR2: SGHTS and YDEGEE. The CDR3 is made up of 15 amino acids. The V gene end was trimmed by 1 base and the J gene end by 11 bases; junction bases not matched to a gene: 7. CDR3 region: CASSLSGTGGAKQFF. The CDR3 DNA reads as TGTGCCAGCAGCTTGTCCGGGACAGGGGGCGCAAAGCAGTTCTTC.

This chain connects TRBV24-1 to TRBJ2-4, with 7 bases that match TRBD2. CDR3 length: 15 amino acids. Trimming took 3 bases from V and 7 from J; bases not matched to a gene: 8. Per germline, CDR1 KGHDR and CDR2 SFDVKD. The DNA of the CDR3 is TGTGCCACCAGTGATCCTCGACTAGCTTCGAACATTCAGTACTTC. It translates to CATSDPRLASNIQYF.

CDR3 amino acids: CSALRGGGEKLFF. CDR3 nucleotides: TGCAGCGCCCTACGGGGGGGTGGGGAAAAACTGTTTTTT. J is TRBJ1-4 and V is TRBV29-1, with D perhaps TRBD1 (5 bases). This CDR3 has 13 residues. The V gene's germline CDR1 is SQVTM and CDR2 ANQGSEA. V was pared by 7 bases and J by 8 bases, with 17 bases between.

J is TRBJ2-3 and V is TRBV4-2; TRBD2 matches at 10 bases. The CDR3 is made up of 16 amino acids. Germline V CDR1 and CDR2: LGHNA, YNFKEQ. J lost 2 bases, V lost 0 bases, and 2 bases had no gene match. The CDR3 bases are TGTGCCAGCAGCCAAGACCTAGCGGGGGACACAGATACGCAGTATTTT. Protein: CASSQDLAGDTDTQYF.

To note about this clone: This specimen includes other DNA sequences encoding the same CDR3. The V and J genes are TRBV27 and TRBJ1-2; 7 positions match TRBD1. CDR1 and CDR2 from the germline V gene are MNHEY and SMNVEV (reference sequence). The ends lost 0 bases at V and 2 bases at J; junction bases unmatched: 0. The CDR3 runs 14 residues. The CDR3 sequence: CASSLSTGNYGYTF. CDR3 DNA: TGTGCCAGCAGTTTATCGACAGGGAACTATGGCTACACCTTC.

V usage is TRBV5-4 and J usage is TRBJ2-3, with D tentatively TRBD2 (5 bases). V was shortened by 0 bases and J by 3 bases, with 8 bases between the two germline ends. Looked up from germline, CDR1 is SGHNT and CDR2 is YYREEE (reference sequence). The CDR3 has 14 amino acids. The CDR3 is CASSLARETDTQYF. CDR3 nucleotides: TGTGCCAGCAGCTTGGCCCGGGAAACAGATACGCAGTATTTT.